This TCR beta chain was obtained from a study of OX40 agonist ivuxolimab in advanced cancers. Study at large: The treatment was a fully human IgG2 OX40 agonist, ivuxolimab. General study points: Expanded clones were, on average, more numerous in CD8+ T cells than in CD4+.

Per the germline V gene, CDR1 is MNHNY and CDR2 is SVGAGI (reference sequence). The CDR3 is made up of 14 amino acids. Trimming pared 5 bases from V and 5 bases from J, leaving 16 bases between. As concerns this clone: Its specificity is not known.

Sequencing was performed with immunoSEQ multiplex PCR; in TCRdb, only in-frame clones are kept and a portion is missing. The sample records 35,000 to 55,000 clones, about 93% being singletons. Excluded were patients having autoimmune disease history or systemic immunosuppression. The sample consisted of CD4+ or CD8+ T cells sorted from blood, taken in a trial of the OX40 agonist ivuxolimab. The rearrangement uses TRBV6-6 and TRBJ2-7; D may be TRBD1 (6 bases). The receptor comes from an adult with an advanced solid tumor such as melanoma, head and neck, liver or kidney cancer. The CDR3 loop reads CASSPTGEGDEQYF. The DNA of the CDR3 is TGTGCCAGCAGTCCCACTGGTGAGGGGGACGAGCAGTACTTC.